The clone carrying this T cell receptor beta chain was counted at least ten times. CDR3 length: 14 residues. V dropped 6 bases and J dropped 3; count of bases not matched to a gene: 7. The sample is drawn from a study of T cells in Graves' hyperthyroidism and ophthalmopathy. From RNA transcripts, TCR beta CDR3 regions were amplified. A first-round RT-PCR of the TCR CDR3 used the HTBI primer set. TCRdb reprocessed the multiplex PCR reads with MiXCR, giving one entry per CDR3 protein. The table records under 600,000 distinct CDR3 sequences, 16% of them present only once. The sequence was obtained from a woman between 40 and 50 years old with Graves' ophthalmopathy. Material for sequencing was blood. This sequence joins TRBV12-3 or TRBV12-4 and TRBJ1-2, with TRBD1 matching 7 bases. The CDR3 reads CASSGTGDYYGYTF. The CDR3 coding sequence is TGTGCCAGCAGCGGAACAGGGGATTACTATGGCTACACCTTC.